This T cell receptor beta chain was sequenced for a study of blood T cell repertoires in COVID-19. Overall study context: The samples span acute and convalescent COVID-19 from the United States, Italy and Spain. T cells, B-cell-depleted T cells, or PBMCs supplied cDNA or gDNA.

Libraries were prepared by immunoSEQ multiplex PCR; TCRdb keeps only in-frame clonotypes and omits some of them. The sample holds approximately 17,000 clones, 70% to 90% seen once. Per germline, CDR1 SGHNT and CDR2 YYREEE (reference sequence). The V end lost 3 bases, the J end lost 5 bases, and 10 bases lay between the germline ends. There are 13 residues in the CDR3. The study assigned cohorts using participant-reported clinical history. This receptor was identified in a woman in her twenties or thirties who had recovered from COVID-19. The chain links TRBV5-4 to TRBJ2-3; tentative D call: TRBD1 (6 bases). The source material was PBMCs or T cells enriched from blood (not recorded which). CDR3 DNA: TGTGCCAGCAGCTCCTACAGGGAAGATACGCAGTATTTT. Translated: CASSSYREDTQYF.